Reported below is one TCR beta chain. The target antigen is unknown. The junction shows a germline mismatch at one end, possibly a read error. Within the sample, other DNA sequences also encode this same CDR3. The entry originates in a study of cytomegalovirus exposure and HLA in healthy donors. For the study at large: From donors who were HLA-typed, an early data release held about 85 million unique TCRs. Study-level findings and limits: Cytomegalovirus status, reportedly, was diagnosed with high specificity and sensitivity by the classifier. Associated with cytomegalovirus, according to the listing, were about 160 TCR beta chains.

Despite likely unrecorded immune exposures, the donors were nominally healthy at the time of sampling. The PCR employed 60 Vbeta primers together with 13 Jbeta primers. The assay was immunoSEQ multiplex PCR, and TCRdb's table has in-frame clones only and misses some. The sample holds about 190,000 clones; about 80% are singletons and the top ten take around 2.2%. The TCR was taken from a woman between 25 and 40 years old in good health and CMV-seronegative. Sequencing used PBMCs.

CDR3 in amino acids: CSAYVGAGFSGANVLTF. The CDR3, as DNA: TGCAGCGCCTATGTGGGGGCTGGCTTCTCTGGGGCCAACGTTCTGACTTTC. The V call is TRBV29-1, the J call TRBJ2-6; possibly TRBD1 for D (6 bases). This CDR3 spans 17 amino acids. Germline V lookup: CDR1 SQVTM, CDR2 ANQGSEA. Complete variable domain (other parts from reference TRBV29-1 and TRBJ2-6): SAVISQKPSRDICQRGTSLTIQCQVDSQVTMMFWYRQQPGQSLTLIATANQGSEATYESGFVIDKFPISRPNLTFSTLTVSNMSPEDSSIYLCSAYVGAGFSGANVLTFGAGSRLTVL.